This T cell receptor (beta chain) was sequenced in a study of blood T cell repertoires in COVID-19 (dated by TCRdb to the early 2020s). Background for the entire study: The collaborator samples originated in the United States, Italy and Spain and spanned the acute and convalescent phases of COVID-19. The prospective study material was composed of cDNA or gDNA derived from T cells, B-cell-depleted T cells, or PBMCs. Deeply sampled blood TCRbeta repertoires from subjects exposed to, actively infected with, or recovered from COVID-19 were included in the dataset. The repertoires were released in a freely available public database intended as a resource for research on the immune response to SARS-CoV-2. The samples were drawn from two sources: the first 160 participants of the ongoing ImmuneRACE study, and about 1,300 subjects contributed by 6 global collaborators. The sample metadata nearly always contained a de-identified subject ID, COVID-19 status, age in years and sex. Where HLA class I and class II types were available, the types were taken from metadata supplied by the sample provider, not from assay-based typing.

Each collaborating institution followed its own protocols to collect whole blood in K2EDTA tubes. For TCRbeta analysis, collaborators shipped samples in one of three forms: frozen whole blood, isolated PBMCs, or DNA extracted from either of those sample types. About this clone: Its target antigen remains unknown. No base quality values were provided; no much bigger clone lies one nucleotide off.

TCRbeta CDR3 regions were amplified from genomic DNA using the immunoSEQ Assay, a bias-controlled multiplex PCR. The authors' analysis ran thus. Nucleated cell counts per sample were estimated from amplification of reference gene primers within the assay. To quantify the absolute abundance of each unique TCRbeta CDR3 rearrangement, sequence reads were collapsed and filtered. For each sample, productive Simpson clonality was calculated by taking the square root of Simpson's diversity index across productive rearrangements. Entries here come from immuneACCESS through TCRdb and include only in-frame sequences with V and J called. Some clones fail to appear in such tables; in the studies checked, an unresolved V gene covers under half of the shortfall, and the cause of the remainder is unknown. V, J and clone size are taken as reported in that table, and D and trimming were inferred from the DNA itself. The sample yields under 300,000 clones; approximately 79% were counted once. The top ten clones comprise around 3.6% of the sample.

The paper as a whole reports these results and caveats: The quantity of clinical and demographic metadata differed by source and by participant and was supplied without curation.

Germline trimming: 6 bases from V, 3 bases from J; junction bases outside gene matches: 5. Looking up the germline V gene (reference sequence) yields CDR1 SEHNR and CDR2 FQNEAQ. The CDR3 starts with the cysteine, ends with the phenylalanine, and has 15 residues. The only DNA kept is the CDR3, 45 bases in frame from the first base. Sequenced material: peripheral blood. This receptor was identified in a woman in her thirties or forties with active or convalescent COVID-19. Recombination joined TRBV7-9 with TRBJ2-1, and 10 junction bases match TRBD2. In nucleotide form, the sequence is TGTGCCAGCAGAAACCTAGCGGGGGTCTACAATGAGCAGTTCTTC. It encodes CASRNLAGVYNEQFF.